This is a list of T cell receptor beta chains from one sample in a study of blood T cell repertoires in COVID-19. The data were produced by immunoSEQ multiplex PCR, yet TCRdb's version contains in-frame clones alone and is incomplete. The sample consists of some 200,000 clones, around 89% of them appearing once. Sample: PBMCs or T cells enriched from blood (not recorded which). All receptors derive from a woman aged 18-29 years in a cohort exposed to, infected with or recovered from COVID-19 (not recorded which). CDR3s include the opening cysteine and the closing phenylalanine or tryptophan. Fields, in order: CDR3 length, D gene, V gene, clone size, J gene, CDR3 DNA, CDR3 protein. A D gene is named only where the DNA matches it firmly. Where a row states a size, it is once, few, many or the class of an expanded clone; other rows omit it.

15	TRBD1	TRBV2	.	TRBJ2-3	TGTGCCAGCAGTGGGGACAGGGGTCAAACAGATACGCAGTATTTT	CASSGDRGQTDTQYF
14	TRBD2	TRBV7-2	.	TRBJ2-1	TGTGCCAGCAGCTTTGACGGGGGGGCGGATGAGCAGTTCTTC	CASSFDGGADEQFF
14	TRBD1	TRBV29-1	once	TRBJ1-3	TGCAGCGCCGAGACAGGGAAGCTCGGAAACACCATATATTTT	CSAETGKLGNTIYF
15	TRBD1	TRBV7-8	.	TRBJ1-5	TGTGCCAGCAGCTTAGTGGGACAGACAAATCAGCCCCAGCATTTT	CASSLVGQTNQPQHF
19	TRBD2	TRBV10-3	once	TRBJ2-1	TGTGCCATCAGTGAGGACAGGGGGACTAGCGGGGGGCCCTACAATGAGCAGTTCTTC	CAISEDRGTSGGPYNEQFF
15	.	TRBV6-1	.	TRBJ1-4	TGTGCCAGCAGTGAAGCGCGCAGGCCTAATGAAAAACTGTTTTTT	CASSEARRPNEKLFF
14	.	TRBV2	few	TRBJ2-7	TGTGCCAGCAGCCCATTGAGCAGGGACTACGAGCAGTACTTC	CASSPLSRDYEQYF
12	.	TRBV6-5	.	TRBJ1-4	TGTGCCAGCACCGGCGGTGGAGGAAAACTGTTTTTT	CASTGGGGKLFF
14	.	TRBV29-1	once	TRBJ2-2	TGCAGCGTTACGAACAGGGTTGGCACCGGGGAGCTGTTTTTT	CSVTNRVGTGELFF
14	TRBD1	TRBV18	.	TRBJ1-1	TGTGCCAGCTCAACTGAGGACAGGATGACTGAAGCTTTCTTT	CASSTEDRMTEAFF
21	TRBD2	TRBV3-1/TRBV3-2	.	TRBJ2-5	TGTGCCAGCAGCTTTAAGGGACTAGCGGGGGGATACTCTTCTTACCAAGAGACCCAGTACTTC	CASSFKGLAGGYSSYQETQYF
13	.	TRBV7-6	once	TRBJ1-2	TGTGCCAGCAGCTATACAGCCAAGGAAGGCTACACCTTC	CASSYTAKEGYTF
12	.	TRBV7-3	once	TRBJ2-1	TGTGCCAGCAGCTTAGGGCAGGATGAGCAGTTCTTC	CASSLGQDEQFF
15	.	TRBV28	.	TRBJ2-5	TGTGCCAGCAGTTTAGGGCAGTCCCCGGGGGAGACCCAGTACTTC	CASSLGQSPGETQYF
15	TRBD2	TRBV10-1	.	TRBJ2-5	TGCGCCAGCAGTGATGCAGCGGGAGGGCGAGAGACCCAGTACTTC	CASSDAAGGRETQYF
12	TRBD2	TRBV11-1	.	TRBJ2-1	TGTGCCAGCAGCTCCACTAGCGTAGAGCAGTTCTTC	CASSSTSVEQFF
15	TRBD2	TRBV24-1	.	TRBJ2-1	TGTGCCACCAGTGCGCCGGGAGGGCCTAACAATGAGCAGTTCTTC	CATSAPGGPNNEQFF
13	.	TRBV11-2	few	TRBJ1-6	TGTGCCAGCAGCTTAGACCCAAATTCACCCCTCCACTTT	CASSLDPNSPLHF
13	.	TRBV6-5	.	TRBJ2-6	TGTGCCAGCATATTTTCTGGGGCCAACGTCCTGACTTTC	CASIFSGANVLTF
16	TRBD1	TRBV27	.	TRBJ1-2	TGTGCCAGCAGTTTAGCATGGACAGGACTAAACTATGGCTACACCTTC	CASSLAWTGLNYGYTF
13	.	TRBV7-2	.	TRBJ2-7	TGTGCCAGCAGCGTCTCCGGGGCCTACGAGCAGTACTTC	CASSVSGAYEQYF
13	.	TRBV18	many	TRBJ1-1	TGTGCCAGCTCACCATCAGGTGTCACTGAAGCTTTCTTT	CASSPSGVTEAFF
16	.	TRBV24-1	.	TRBJ2-7	TGTGCCACCAGTGAGCTCGGGACTGCGCTTGGGGACGAGCAGTACTTC	CATSELGTALGDEQYF
16	TRBD1	TRBV11-2	.	TRBJ2-7	TGTGCCAGCAGCCGAGGAGGGACAGGGAGAAACTACGAGCAGTACTTC	CASSRGGTGRNYEQYF
15	.	TRBV11-2	.	TRBJ2-1	TGTGCCAGCAGCTCTCTTTTTGCGGGTTCCAATGAGCAGTTCTTC	CASSSLFAGSNEQFF